What follows describes a single T cell receptor beta chain. This CDR3 contains 14 residues. Germline-derived CDR1 and CDR2 are SGHNT and YYREEE (reference sequence). The data were taken from a study of T cells after yellow fever vaccination. Using its own MiXCR run on the 5' RACE reads, TCRdb lists one record per CDR3 protein. The table lists fewer than 650,000 distinct CDR3 sequences, 21% of them singletons. This TCR was recovered from a man aged 18 to 35 who received the YFV17D yellow fever vaccine. This chain connects TRBV5-4 to TRBJ2-7; weak D call: TRBD2 (5 bases). The sequences come from PBMCs, collected less than 25 days after the first yellow fever vaccination. The CDR3 region has the DNA TGTACCAGCAGCTTCGGAGGACTCCCGGACGAGCAGTACGTC. Residues: CTSSFGGLPDEQYV.